These 16 T cell receptor beta chains were all obtained from the same sample, sequenced in a study of long-term antiretroviral therapy in people with HIV. The run of the v3.0 immunoSEQ assay was at survey level. TCRdb keeps only in-frame clones here, not all; method: immunoSEQ multiplex PCR. Among 35,000 or so clones listed, about 74% were seen once. Sequencing was performed on unsorted PBMCs, taken 2 years after starting antiretroviral therapy. The receptors here all came from a woman aged 45-65 years with HIV.

A few counts support this clone. V and J are TRBV13 and TRBJ2-7; tentatively, D is TRBD2 (5 bases). Germline V gives CDR1 PRHDT, CDR2 FYEKMQ (reference sequence). The germline V and J ends were trimmed by 5 bases and 0 bases, with 8 bases remaining between them. This CDR3 is 13 amino acids long. This chain's CDR3 is CASSKTNSYEQYV. The CDR3 DNA follows: TGTGCCAGCAGCAAGACTAACTCCTACGAGCAGTACGTC.

This clone was counted between two and nine times. The chain is built from TRBV18 and TRBJ2-7; 7 nucleotides agree with TRBD1. V dropped 5 bases and J dropped 4; count of bases not matched to a gene: 8. There are 14 residues in the CDR3. Germline CDR1 reads KGHSH; CDR2 reads LQKENI. CDR3 protein: CASSTSGQRYEQYF. CDR3 nucleotides: TGTGCCAGCTCAACCTCGGGACAGCGATACGAGCAGTACTTC.

This clone was seen more than once but under ten times. The chain couples TRBV11-1 to TRBJ2-7; D possibly corresponds to TRBD1 (7 bases). Germline CDR1 SGHAT, CDR2 FQDESV (reference sequence). The CDR3 runs to 14 residues. Trimming pared 5 bases from V and 3 bases from J, leaving 14 bases between. CDR3 region: CASSRTGGNYEQYF. CDR3 nucleotides: TGTGCCAGCAGCAGGACAGGCGGGAACTACGAGCAGTACTTC.

V usage is TRBV15 and J usage is TRBJ1-1, with no clear D. V lost 3 bases and J lost 1, with 6 bases in between. Germline V lookup: CDR1 LNHNV, CDR2 YYDKDF (reference sequence). The CDR3 runs to 13 residues. The CDR3 loop is CATSREGNTEAFF. As DNA, the CDR3 is TGTGCCACCAGCAGGGAGGGGAACACTGAAGCTTTCTTT.

This chain connects TRBV7-9 to TRBJ2-3; 7 bases align to TRBD1. With V trimmed by 1 base and J by 3 bases, 4 bases remained unmatched. The CDR3 loop spans 15 amino acids. The germline V gene encodes CDR1 SEHNR and CDR2 FQNEAQ (reference sequence). The CDR3 sequence is CASSLGQGDTDTQYF. The CDR3 DNA reads as TGTGCCAGCAGCTTAGGACAGGGAGATACAGATACGCAGTATTTT. Supplemented by reference TRBV7-9 and TRBJ2-3, the full variable domain reads DTGVSQNPRHKITKRGQNVTFRCDPISEHNRLYWYRQTLGQGPEFLTYFQNEAQLEKSRLLSDRFSAERPKGSFSTLEIQRTEQGDSAMYLCASSLGQGDTDTQYFGPGTRLTVL.

This clone was seen once. The rearrangement joins TRBV15 to TRBJ2-6; D might be TRBD1 (5 bases). The CDR3 extends over 14 amino acids. Trimming shortened V by 2 bases and J by 4 bases, and 6 bases separated the two germline ends. The germline CDR1 and CDR2 sequences are LNHNV and YYDKDF (reference sequence). CDR3 nucleotide sequence: TGTGCCACCAGCAGAAGGACAGGGGCCAACGTCCTGACTTTC. As protein: CATSRRTGANVLTF.

The chain links TRBV4-1 to TRBJ2-6; 8 bases line up with TRBD1. V was clipped by 6 bases and J by 0 bases; unmatched bases: 7. Germline V gives CDR1 MGHRA, CDR2 YSYEKL. The CDR3 runs to 17 residues. CDR3 DNA: TGCGCCAGCAGTCCCGGGACAGGCCTCTCTGGGGCCAACGTCCTGACTTTC. The encoded protein is CASSPGTGLSGANVLTF.

In nucleotides, the CDR3 is TGTGCCAGCAGCCAAGCCCGGGGAAGGGGCATTCAGTACTTC. It translates to CASSQARGRGIQYF. The chain uses TRBV14 and TRBJ2-4, with D perhaps TRBD1 or TRBD2 (5 bases each). CDR3 length: 14 amino acids. The V end was cut by 1 base, the J end by 9 bases, with 13 bases between. Germline CDR1 SGHDN, CDR2 FVKESK.

The chain uses TRBV2 and TRBJ2-7, with 9 bases identical to TRBD2. Germline V gives CDR1 SNHLY, CDR2 FYNNEI. The CDR3 runs 14 residues. V gave up 4 bases and J gave up 4 bases; unmatched junction bases: 5. The CDR3 reads CASSAGLAYYEQYF. Here the CDR3 DNA reads TGTGCCAGCAGTGCAGGACTAGCGTATTACGAGCAGTACTTC.

The chain has TRBV7-6 and TRBJ1-1, with 7 nucleotides matching TRBD1. The CDR3 totals 16 residues. Per germline, CDR1 SGHVS and CDR2 FNYEAQ. Trimming removed 1 base from V and 5 bases from J; junction bases left unmatched: 10. The CDR3 reads CASSLGQGVGGTEAFF. In DNA form, the CDR3 reads TGTGCCAGCAGCTTAGGGCAGGGGGTAGGGGGAACTGAAGCTTTCTTT.

The chain couples TRBV14 to TRBJ2-3; 8 nucleotides align to TRBD1. After removal of 4 bases from V and 3 bases from J, the junction contained 12 bases not matched to a gene. The CDR3 contains 17 residues. Per germline, CDR1 SGHDN and CDR2 FVKESK. This CDR3 reads CASSPSPSDRVTDTQYF. In nucleotides, the CDR3 is TGTGCCAGCAGCCCCAGCCCTTCGGACAGGGTGACAGATACGCAGTATTTT.

The genes are TRBV29-1 and TRBJ1-2; D may be TRBD1 (6 bases). The length of the CDR3 is 11 residues. With 4 bases removed from V and 4 bases from J, the gap between germline ends came to 7 bases. CDR1 is SQVTM, CDR2 ANQGSEA, per germline. CDR3 coding DNA: TGCAGCGTTGCAGGGGCCTATGGCTACACCTTC. Protein sequence: CSVAGAYGYTF.

The CDR3 region has the DNA TGTGCCTGGAGTTCTGGCAGGGCAAACGGCTACACCTTC. This encodes CAWSSGRANGYTF. The chain combines TRBV30 with TRBJ1-2; maybe TRBD1 (5 bases). Trimming removed 2 bases at V and 8 bases at J, with 15 bases between. The CDR3 has 13 amino acids. The V gene's germline CDR1 is GTSNPN and CDR2 SVGIG (reference sequence).

The chain employs TRBV2 and TRBJ1-1; 12 bases are shared with TRBD1. The CDR3 sequence is 15 residues long. Unmatched junction bases numbered 8, after V lost 7 bases and J lost 5 bases. Per germline, CDR1 SNHLY and CDR2 FYNNEI. In DNA form, the CDR3 reads TGTGCCAGCACCCCGGGACAGGGGGCTAGAACTGAAGCTTTCTTT. Translated: CASTPGQGARTEAFF.

The chain combines TRBV9 with TRBJ2-3, with TRBD2 matching 10 bases. Trimming took 1 base from V and 1 from J; bases not matched to a gene: 6. The CDR3 is 17 residues long. Germline CDR1 is SGDLS and CDR2 is YYNGEE. The CDR3 bases are TGTGCCAGCAGCGTACTGCCTAGCGGGGGTCGCACAGATACGCAGTATTTT. Its translation is CASSVLPSGGRTDTQYF.

The genes are TRBV6-5 and TRBJ2-5, with D perhaps TRBD1 or TRBD2 (5 bases each). Looked up from germline, CDR1 is MNHEY and CDR2 is SVGAGI. V dropped 3 bases and J dropped 5 bases, with 10 bases sitting between them. CDR3 size: 13 residues. CDR3 sequence reads: CASSYGGRETQYF. The DNA of the CDR3 is TGTGCCAGCAGTTATGGGGGAAGGGAGACCCAGTACTTC.